A single sample is the source of the 24 T cell receptor beta chains below, sequenced in a study of T-cell reconstitution after alpha-beta-depleted transplantation in children. Preparing the TCRbeta library involved the use of unique molecular identifiers. From the PCR reads, TCRdb called clonotypes with MiXCR, one entry per CDR3 protein. This table holds about 500,000 distinct CDR3 sequences, approximately 32% found once. Sequences were derived from PBMCs from the stem cell graft donor, sampled from the stem cell graft. The receptor source for this set is a human donor who donated a stem cell graft to a child with aplastic anemia.

The chain is built from TRBV6-2 or TRBV6-3 and TRBJ2-7, with 10 bases fitting TRBD2. Germline V gene lookup returns CDR1 MNHEY and CDR2 SVGEGT. The CDR3 sequence is 13 residues long. V lost 6 bases to trimming and J lost 4 bases; unmatched junction nucleotides: 3. CDR3 protein: CASSGLAVYEQYV. In DNA, the CDR3 is TGTGCCAGCAGCGGACTAGCGGTGTACGAGCAGTACGTC.

The chain carries TRBV28 and TRBJ1-2; D might be TRBD1 (5 bases). Germline V lookup: CDR1 MDHEN, CDR2 SYDVKM. CDR3 length: 12 residues. CDR3 residues: CALSRGDGGYTF. CDR3 nucleotides: TGTGCTCTATCCCGGGGGGACGGGGGCTACACCTTC.

A few counts support this clonotype. The chain combines TRBV5-1 with TRBJ2-2; TRBD2 agrees at 13 bases. The V gene's germline CDR1 is SGHRS and CDR2 YFSETQ. The CDR3 runs 17 residues. With 4 bases clipped from V and 5 bases from J, the junction kept 8 bases outside the gene matches. The CDR3 reads CASSPGLAGTYTGELFF. The CDR3, as DNA: TGCGCCAGCAGCCCGGGACTAGCGGGGACCTATACCGGGGAGCTGTTTTTT.

Concerning this clonotype: One junction end disagrees with the germline gene, perhaps due to a read error. The chain links TRBV28 to TRBJ2-7; D may be TRBD1 or TRBD2 (6 bases each). This CDR3 has 13 amino acids. The germline V gene has CDR1 MDHEN and CDR2 SYDVKM. This chain's CDR3 is CANSFGGLGEQYF. The DNA of the CDR3 is TGTGCCAACAGTTTTGGGGGGCTAGGGGAGCAGTACTTC.

The chain couples TRBV20-1 to TRBJ2-7, with 12 bases that match TRBD2. Germline CDR1 is DFQATT and CDR2 is SNEGSKA (reference sequence). The CDR3 totals 13 residues. V shed 3 bases, J shed 6 bases, and the junction held 3 bases outside the gene matches. The CDR3 region has the DNA TGCAGTGCTAGTGGACTAGCGGGACGCGAGCAGTACTTC. Translated: CSASGLAGREQYF.

The chain joins TRBV6-1 to TRBJ2-5; 14 bases match TRBD2. The V gene's germline CDR1 is MNHNS and CDR2 SASEGT. The CDR3 has 16 amino acids. V trimming: 5 bases; J trimming: 4 bases; junction bases outside the gene matches: 6. The CDR3 DNA sequence: TGTGCCAGCAGTCCAGGGACTAGCGGGGGACGAGAGACCCAGTACTTC. This gives the protein CASSPGTSGGRETQYF.

This clonotype was found a few times. V and J are TRBV29-1 and TRBJ2-4; D is unclear. CDR3 size: 11 residues. The germline V gene has CDR1 SQVTM and CDR2 ANQGSEA. V lost 4 bases and J lost 8, with 9 bases in between. The CDR3 loop is CSVVTSHIQYF. The DNA for the CDR3 is TGCAGCGTTGTAACAAGCCACATTCAGTACTTC.

V usage is TRBV5-1 and J usage is TRBJ2-7; D is unclear. From germline, CDR1 is SGHRS and CDR2 YFSETQ. Trimming stripped 0 bases from V and 0 bases from J, with 10 bases between. This CDR3 is built from 15 residues. The DNA for the CDR3 is TGCGCCAGCAGCTTGGGTGTGACGAGCTCCTACGAGCAGTACTTC. Encoded protein: CASSLGVTSSYEQYF. Complete variable domain (other parts from reference TRBV5-1 and TRBJ2-7): KAGVTQTPRYLIKTRGQQVTLSCSPISGHRSVSWYQQTPGQGLQFLFEYFSETQRNKGNFPGRFSGRQFSNSRSEMNVSTLELGDSALYLCASSLGVTSSYEQYFGPGTRLTVT.

The V gene is TRBV5-1, the J gene TRBJ2-1; TRBD2 might be the D (6 bases). Trimming shortened V by 3 bases and J by 0 bases, and 10 bases separated the two germline ends. CDR1 is SGHRS and CDR2 is YFSETQ in the germline V gene. This CDR3 is built from 15 residues. CDR3 in DNA: TGCGCCAGCAGCTGGGACTGGAGCTCCTACAATGAGCAGTTCTTC. It specifies CASSWDWSSYNEQFF.

The chain carries TRBV5-1 and TRBJ2-2, with D tentatively TRBD1 or TRBD2 (5 bases each). Trimming took off 4 bases at V and 0 bases at J, with 13 bases between the two ends. Germline-derived CDR1 and CDR2 are SGHRS and YFSETQ. The CDR3 consists of 16 residues. The CDR3 nucleotides are TGCGCCAGCAGCCCGGCCCAGGGACCGAACACCGGGGAGCTGTTTTTT. This codes for CASSPAQGPNTGELFF.

V and J are TRBV4-3 and TRBJ2-5; D gene uncertain. CDR3 length equals 12 residues. The V end was cut by 4 bases, the J end by 5 bases, with 8 bases between. Germline loops: CDR1 LGHNA, CDR2 YSLEER. The CDR3 nucleotides are TGCGCCAGCAGCCGTATTGGGGAGACCCAGTACTTC. Translation gives CASSRIGETQYF.

The table lists this clonotype with a few counts. The chain couples TRBV6-1 to TRBJ2-1; a possible D gene is TRBD2 (6 bases). The CDR3 runs 14 residues. Germline assignment: CDR1 MNHNS and CDR2 SASEGT. V dropped 7 bases and J dropped 6 bases, with 16 bases sitting between them. CDR3 sequence reads: CASNIRRGLNEQFF. The CDR3 DNA follows: TGTGCCAGCAATATACGACGGGGACTCAATGAGCAGTTCTTC.

The chain couples TRBV28 to TRBJ2-7; 10 bases agree with TRBD2. This CDR3 is built from 18 residues. Trimming took 3 bases from V and 4 from J; bases not matched to a gene: 15. CDR1 and CDR2 from the germline V gene are MDHEN and SYDVKM. This CDR3 reads CASSFPGASGREGYEQYF. In DNA form, the CDR3 reads TGTGCCAGCAGTTTCCCAGGGGCTAGCGGGAGAGAGGGGTACGAGCAGTACTTC.

This clonotype was seen only a few times. The rearrangement links TRBV20-1 to TRBJ2-6; TRBD1 agrees at 8 bases. This CDR3 spans 14 amino acids. V lost 5 bases to trimming and J lost 2 bases; unmatched junction nucleotides: 2. The V gene's germline CDR1 is DFQATT and CDR2 SNEGSKA (reference sequence). CDR3 sequence reads: CSAPDRAGANVLTF. CDR3 DNA sequence: TGCAGTGCTCCGGACAGGGCTGGGGCCAACGTCCTGACTTTC.

This chain links TRBV20-1 with TRBJ2-1; 8 nucleotides agree with TRBD2. This CDR3 has 16 residues. The ends lost 0 bases at V and 7 bases at J; junction bases unmatched: 11. CDR1 is DFQATT and CDR2 is SNEGSKA in the germline V gene (reference sequence). The CDR3 protein is CSARDPGLAGWNEQFF. As DNA, the CDR3 is TGCAGTGCTAGAGATCCCGGACTAGCCGGCTGGAATGAGCAGTTCTTC.

This clonotype was counted only a few times. The chain carries TRBV5-1 and TRBJ1-4, with TRBD1 matching over 7 bases. The CDR3 runs to 15 residues. In germline, CDR1 is SGHRS, CDR2 YFSETQ. V dropped 4 bases and J dropped 4; count of bases not matched to a gene: 7. CDR3 DNA sequence: TGCGCCAGCAGCCTACAACAGGGGAGTAATGAAAAACTGTTTTTT. It translates to CASSLQQGSNEKLFF. Supplemented by reference TRBV5-1 and TRBJ1-4, the full variable domain reads KAGVTQTPRYLIKTRGQQVTLSCSPISGHRSVSWYQQTPGQGLQFLFEYFSETQRNKGNFPGRFSGRQFSNSRSEMNVSTLELGDSALYLCASSLQQGSNEKLFFGSGTQLSVL.

The V and J genes are TRBV6-2 or TRBV6-3 and TRBJ2-1, with D perhaps being TRBD1 or TRBD2 (5 bases each). This CDR3 is 17 amino acids long. The germline V gene has CDR1 MNHEY and CDR2 SVGEGT. The V end was cut by 5 bases, the J end by 6 bases, with 23 bases between. The CDR3 nucleotides are TGTGCCAGCAGTCCTACTCCGGGACCCCAGCGTGGCAATGAGCAGTTCTTC. Translation gives CASSPTPGPQRGNEQFF.

This clonotype was detected a few times. The chain links TRBV12-3 or TRBV12-4 to TRBJ2-6; possibly TRBD1 or TRBD2 for D (6 bases each). The ends were cut back, 6 bases at V and 12 bases at J, with 18 bases in the middle. The CDR3 contains 14 residues. For the CDR3, the DNA is TGTGCCAGCAGGAGGGGGGAACCCCTGGGCGTCCTGACTTTC. Protein product: CASRRGEPLGVLTF.

The chain has TRBV5-1 and TRBJ1-2; possible D gene TRBD1, 5 bases. The CDR3 runs to 14 residues. CDR1 is SGHRS and CDR2 is YFSETQ in the germline V gene. With 4 bases removed from V and 5 bases from J, the gap between germline ends came to 15 bases. The CDR3 loop reads CASSLSTESYGYTF. The CDR3 DNA follows: TGCGCCAGCAGCCTATCGACAGAAAGTTATGGCTACACCTTC. The whole variable domain, filled in from reference TRBV5-1 and TRBJ1-2, reads KAGVTQTPRYLIKTRGQQVTLSCSPISGHRSVSWYQQTPGQGLQFLFEYFSETQRNKGNFPGRFSGRQFSNSRSEMNVSTLELGDSALYLCASSLSTESYGYTFGSGTRLTVV.

This clonotype was detected only a few times. V usage is TRBV7-8 and J usage is TRBJ2-3; D is uncertain. Trimming left V 4 bases short and J 6 bases short, with 8 bases between. Germline CDR1 SGHVS, CDR2 FQNEAQ. The CDR3 is made up of 12 amino acids. This CDR3 is CASSYLRDTQYF. Written as DNA, the CDR3 is TGTGCCAGCAGCTACCTTAGGGATACGCAGTATTTT. The whole variable domain, filled in from reference TRBV7-8 and TRBJ2-3, reads GAGVSQSPRYKVAKRGQDVALRCDPISGHVSLFWYQQALGQGPEFLTYFQNEAQLDKSGLPSDRFFAERPEGSVSTLKIQRTQQEDSAVYLCASSYLRDTQYFGPGTRLTVL.

This clonotype has only a few counts. The chain links TRBV5-1 to TRBJ2-7; D unresolved. The CDR3 loop spans 13 amino acids. Germline CDR1 SGHRS, CDR2 YFSETQ. V lost 8 bases and J lost 0, with 12 bases in between. This chain's CDR3 is CASMAANSYEQYF. The CDR3 region has the DNA TGCGCCAGTATGGCAGCAAACTCCTACGAGCAGTACTTC.

The V gene is TRBV9, the J gene TRBJ2-5, with D hard to call. V was cut by 3 bases and J by 4 bases, with 10 bases left in between. Germline V gives CDR1 SGDLS, CDR2 YYNGEE. CDR3 length: 13 residues. CDR3 sequence (DNA): TGTGCCAGCAGCGGCGCGGTGGGAGAGACCCAGTACTTC. Translated, it gives CASSGAVGETQYF.

The J gene is TRBJ2-1, the V gene TRBV19; tentatively, D is TRBD2 (5 bases). V was trimmed by 1 base and J by 9 bases, leaving 7 bases between them. CDR1 LNHDA and CDR2 SQIVND come from the germline V gene (reference sequence). The CDR3 sequence is 12 residues long. This CDR3 reads CASSIAGFEQFF. The CDR3 DNA reads TGTGCCAGTAGTATAGCGGGATTTGAGCAGTTCTTC.

The chain carries TRBV7-2 and TRBJ1-5; no firm D call. Germline values: CDR1 SGHTA, CDR2 FQGNSA. This CDR3 region has 16 residues. The ends were cut back, 0 bases at V and 2 bases at J, with 11 bases in the middle. The CDR3 nucleotides are TGTGCCAGCAGCTTAGCATCGGGAAAGGGCAATCAGCCCCAGCATTTT. The encoded protein is CASSLASGKGNQPQHF.